Listed below are T cell receptor beta chains from one sample, sequenced in a study of blood T cell repertoires in COVID-19. Here immunoSEQ multiplex PCR was the method, and the copy in TCRdb shows in-frame clones only, minus some. The sample holds about 62,000 clones, around 79% seen once. Sequenced: peripheral blood. These receptors were taken from a man aged 60-69 years with acute or convalescent COVID-19. The conserved cysteine and the conserved F or W are not part of the CDR3 here. The order of the fields is V gene, D gene, CDR3 protein. D genes are given only for firm matches.

V gene: TRBV9; D gene: TRBD2; CDR3 protein: ASSVVSAGGAKQY
V gene: TRBV4-1; D gene: TRBD2; CDR3 protein: ASSHGSGRAGDTQY
V gene: TRBV27; D gene: TRBD2; CDR3 protein: ASRRGLALLPWDEQF
V gene: TRBV13; D gene: -; CDR3 protein: ASSLDGGWEQY
V gene: TRBV5-4; D gene: TRBD1; CDR3 protein: ANSTDREGYGYT
V gene: TRBV24-1; D gene: TRBD1; CDR3 protein: ATTPGQGANYEQY
V gene: TRBV20-1; D gene: TRBD2; CDR3 protein: SASTSGSRDYNEQF
V gene: TRBV30; D gene: TRBD1; CDR3 protein: AWRVWTGMNTEAF
V gene: TRBV29-1; D gene: TRBD1; CDR3 protein: SVYSRDRVKNEQF
V gene: TRBV19; D gene: -; CDR3 protein: ASSMWENNSPLH
V gene: TRBV30; D gene: -; CDR3 protein: AWSVEDTEAF